A single sample is the source of the 10 T cell receptor beta chains below, sequenced in a study of T cell responses to AZD1222 COVID-19 vaccine. The table came from immunoSEQ multiplex PCR; TCRdb's copy has only in-frame clones and leaves some out. The sample gives about 180,000 clones, around nine tenths of which show up once; 25% to 30% is in the top ten. The source was peripheral blood, collected 28 days after the second AZD1222 dose. The origin of the receptors is an adult who received the AZD1222 COVID-19 vaccine.

This chain connects TRBV28 to TRBJ2-7; D is perhaps TRBD2 (6 bases). The germline gives CDR1 MDHEN, CDR2 SYDVKM. The CDR3 extends over 15 amino acids. V gave up 5 bases and J gave up 4 bases, with 18 bases separating them. In nucleotides, the CDR3 is TGTGCCAGCAGTCCTGGGGGGACCGTGAGGTACGAGCAGTACTTC. Translated, it gives CASSPGGTVRYEQYF.

This clone was observed a handful of times. The CDR3 sequence: CASSLRQETSYNSPLHF. The CDR3 DNA is TGTGCCAGCAGTTTGAGACAGGAGACGTCCTATAATTCACCCCTCCACTTT. This chain connects TRBV28 to TRBJ1-6; D might be TRBD1 (6 bases). V was shortened by 3 bases and J by 1 base, with 13 bases between the two germline ends. The V gene's germline CDR1 is MDHEN and CDR2 SYDVKM. The CDR3 contains 17 residues.

The chain joins TRBV6-4 to TRBJ2-5, with 8 bases matching TRBD1. The J segment lost 4 bases and the V segment lost 5 bases, leaving 6 bases of the junction unmatched. CDR3 length equals 14 residues. The germline CDR1 and CDR2 sequences are MRHNA and SNTAGT. CDR3: CASSPTGEAETQYF. Written as DNA, the CDR3 is TGTGCCAGCAGTCCGACAGGGGAGGCAGAGACCCAGTACTTC.

V and J are TRBV27 and TRBJ1-5; D remains ambiguous. This CDR3 is built from 16 residues. CDR1 and CDR2 (germline): MNHEY, SMNVEV (reference sequence). V lost 5 bases, J lost 2 bases, and 16 bases lay in between. The CDR3 loop reads CASSKLRGYGNQPQHF. The CDR3 region has the DNA TGTGCCAGCAGTAAATTACGAGGTTACGGCAATCAGCCCCAGCATTTT.

V usage is TRBV28 and J usage is TRBJ1-2, with D tentatively TRBD1 (5 bases). The CDR3 sequence is 13 residues long. Deletions cut 6 bases from V and 8 bases from J, with 16 bases between. The germline V gene has CDR1 MDHEN and CDR2 SYDVKM. CDR3 DNA sequence: TGTGCCAGCAGCTACGTCGAGGGGCGGGGCTACACCTTC. Residues: CASSYVEGRGYTF.

This clone was observed a single time. The CDR3, as DNA: TGTGCCTGGAGTGTAGCTCTGGGCACAGATACGCAGTATTTT. Its translation is CAWSVALGTDTQYF. V usage is TRBV30 and J usage is TRBJ2-3; no clear D gene. Germline V gene sequence: CDR1 GTSNPN, CDR2 SVGIG (reference sequence). The CDR3 extends over 14 amino acids. Trimming cost V 0 bases and J 1 base, with 8 bases left between them.

In its sample, this clone was seen a few times. The chain has TRBV5-4 and TRBJ1-4; perhaps TRBD1 as D (6 bases). The V and J ends lost 4 bases and 4 bases respectively, with 11 bases between them. The germline V gene encodes CDR1 SGHNT and CDR2 YYREEE (reference sequence). CDR3 length equals 14 residues. As DNA, the CDR3 is TGTGCCAGCAGCACCCGGGACAATAATGAAAAACTGTTTTTT. Encoded protein: CASSTRDNNEKLFF.

The chain combines TRBV9 with TRBJ1-2; D might be TRBD1 (5 bases). The CDR3 loop spans 13 amino acids. Trimming removed 7 bases from V and 3 bases from J, with 13 bases in between. CDR1 and CDR2 from the germline V gene are SGDLS and YYNGEE. CDR3 sequence reads: CASGDRKHYGYTF. Here the CDR3 DNA reads TGTGCCAGCGGCGACAGAAAGCACTATGGCTACACCTTC.

This chain uses TRBV12-3 or TRBV12-4 with TRBJ2-2; TRBD1 aligns across 11 bases. V lost 11 bases and J lost 6; bases outside the gene matches: 5. CDR3 length equals 13 residues. The chain's CDR3 is CAFPDRGPGELFF. The CDR3 DNA sequence: TGTGCCTTCCCGGACAGGGGGCCCGGGGAGCTGTTTTTT.

The chain links TRBV2 to TRBJ2-1, with 7 bases identical to TRBD1. The V gene end was trimmed by 11 bases and the J gene end by 0 bases; junction bases not matched to a gene: 19. The CDR3 covers 18 residues. CDR1 is SNHLY, CDR2 FYNNEI, per germline. CDR3 in DNA: TGTGCCTGCCGATCCTGGGGGACAGCTTTTAGCTCCTACAATGAGCAGTTCTTC. It codes for CACRSWGTAFSSYNEQFF.